The sequence of this T cell receptor beta chain was determined in a study of cytomegalovirus exposure and HLA in healthy donors. It was with 60 Vbeta and 13 Jbeta primers that the PCR ran. Sequenced by immunoSEQ multiplex PCR; TCRdb stores in-frame clones only, minus some. This table has about 170,000 clones, 65% to 85% appearing once. Findings of the study overall: When presence/absence was analysed, sequencing depth was taken to be roughly uniform across donors. In a later analysis, compared with equally common non-associated chains, HLA-associated beta chains were more expanded. Investigators reported 150 to 200 TCR beta chains as tied to cytomegalovirus. The classifier reportedly diagnosed cytomegalovirus status with high sensitivity and specificity.

On this clone itself: Its antigen is not identified.

V lost 1 base to trimming and J lost 7 bases, with 10 bases between them. This CDR3 is built from 13 residues. The germline gives CDR1 SGHVS, CDR2 FQNEAQ. This TCR was sampled from a boy under 10 years old in good health and CMV-seronegative. Sequences were obtained from PBMCs. The rearrangement links TRBV7-8 to TRBJ1-2; D is unclear. In DNA form, the CDR3 reads TGTGCCAGCAGCTTAGGGAGTCAGAGTGGCTACACCTTC. It codes for CASSLGSQSGYTF.